This TCR beta chain comes out of a study of blood T cell repertoires in COVID-19 (dated by TCRdb to between 2020 and 2021). In terms of the full investigation: Collaborator samples came from the United States, Italy and Spain and covered acute and convalescent phases of COVID-19. The repertoires were released in a freely available public database intended as a resource for research on the immune response to SARS-CoV-2. Samples came from the ongoing ImmuneRACE study (first 160 participants) plus 1,254 subjects from 6 global collaborators. Where available, HLA class I and class II types were taken from metadata supplied by the sample provider and were not determined by assay-based typing. Deeply sampled blood TCRbeta repertoires from subjects exposed to, actively infected with, or recovered from COVID-19 were included in the dataset. The prospective study material was composed of cDNA or gDNA derived from T cells, B-cell-depleted T cells, or PBMCs. Nearly every sample came with metadata listing a de-identified subject ID, COVID-19 status, age in years and sex.

TCRbeta CDR3 regions were amplified from genomic DNA by means of the immunoSEQ Assay, a bias-controlled multiplex PCR. Under the source paper's analysis protocol: The number of nucleated cells in each sample was estimated from the amplification of reference gene primers within the assay. Sequence reads were collapsed and filtered to measure the absolute abundance of every unique TCRbeta CDR3 rearrangement. For each sample, productive Simpson clonality was calculated as the square root of Simpson's diversity index over productive rearrangements. Not all clones reach the TCRdb copy of this immuneACCESS table, which keeps in-frame sequences only. Checked studies attribute under half of the gap to unresolved V genes and leave the rest unexplained. V and J calls plus clone size are reproduced from that table; the DNA served to infer D and trimming. Counted in this sample were 220,000 or so clones; around 81% of them appeared once. The ten top clones hold less than 7% of the sample.

Overall study results and their limits: The quantity of clinical and demographic metadata differed by source and by participant and was supplied without curation.

Including cysteine and phenylalanine, the CDR3 has 18 amino acids. Only the CDR3 region is kept as DNA, spanning 54 bases read in frame from base 1. Compared with germline, V lacks 4 bases and J lacks 1 base; bases without a gene match: 10. CDR1 is given as LNHDA and CDR2 as SQIVND, both from the germline V gene (reference sequence). Points on this clone: It has no known antigen specificity. The sample holds no much larger clone one base away, and base qualities are not on file.

The collaborating institutions used their own protocols to collect whole blood in K2EDTA tubes. For TCRbeta analysis, collaborators shipped samples in one of three forms: frozen whole blood, isolated PBMCs, or DNA extracted from either of those sample types. Recombination joined TRBV19 with TRBJ2-2; 9 bases in between match TRBD2. This clonotype was obtained from a woman in her 70s with acute or convalescent COVID-19. Sequencing was done on a sample of peripheral blood. The DNA reads as follows: TGTGCCAGTAGTAGCCGAGATCGACTAGCGGAGAACACCGGGGAGCTGTTTTTT. The resulting protein is CASSSRDRLAENTGELFF.